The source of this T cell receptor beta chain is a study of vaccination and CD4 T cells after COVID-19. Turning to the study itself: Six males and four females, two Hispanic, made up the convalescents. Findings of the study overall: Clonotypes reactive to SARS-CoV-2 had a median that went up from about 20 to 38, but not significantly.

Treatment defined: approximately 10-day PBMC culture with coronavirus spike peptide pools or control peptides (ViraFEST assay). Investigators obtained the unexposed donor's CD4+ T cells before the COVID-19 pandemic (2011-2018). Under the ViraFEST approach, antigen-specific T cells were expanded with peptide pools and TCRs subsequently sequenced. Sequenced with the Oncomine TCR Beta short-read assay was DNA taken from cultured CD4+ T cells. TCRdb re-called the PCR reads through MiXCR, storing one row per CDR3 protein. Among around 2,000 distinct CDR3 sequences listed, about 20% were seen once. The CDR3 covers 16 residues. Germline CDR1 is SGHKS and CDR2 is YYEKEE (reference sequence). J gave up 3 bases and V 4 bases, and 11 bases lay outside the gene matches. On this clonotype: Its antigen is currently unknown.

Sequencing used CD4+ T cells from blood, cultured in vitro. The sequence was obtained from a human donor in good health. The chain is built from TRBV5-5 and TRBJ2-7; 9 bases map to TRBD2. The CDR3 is CASSPGRLAEFYEQYF. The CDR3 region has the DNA TGTGCCAGCAGCCCGGGACGACTAGCGGAGTTCTACGAGCAGTACTTC.